Shown below are 30 T cell receptor beta chains from a single sample sequenced in a study of CD8 T cells in Susac syndrome. The RNA input was 0.5 to 1 ug, and it was reverse transcribed with random hexamers. TCRdb re-called the immunoSEQ multiplex PCR reads with MiXCR, one entry per CDR3 protein. The data contain approximately 71,000 distinct CDR3 sequences, under 96% of them singletons. The sample consisted of CD4+ T cells from PBMCs. These receptors were obtained from a human donor with multiple sclerosis.

The chain is built from TRBV5-1 and TRBJ1-5; 7 nucleotides align to TRBD1. The junction had 9 bases not matched to a gene; V was cut back by 4 bases and J by 2 bases. In germline, CDR1 is SGHRS, CDR2 YFSETQ. The CDR3 totals 16 residues. The CDR3 protein is CASSQTGPGGNQPQHF. The CDR3 DNA sequence: TGCGCCAGCAGCCAGACAGGGCCTGGGGGCAATCAGCCCCAGCATTTT.

The rearrangement links TRBV30 to TRBJ1-4; D remains unclear. Trimming took 3 bases from V and 7 from J, leaving 9 bases between them. This CDR3 spans 12 amino acids. CDR1 GTSNPN and CDR2 SVGIG come from the germline V gene (reference sequence). DNA of the CDR3: TGTGCCTGGAGCCTTGCGACTGAAAAACTGTTTTTT. It is translated as CAWSLATEKLFF.

J is TRBJ2-1 and V is TRBV4-3; 8 bases match TRBD2. CDR1 is LGHNA, CDR2 YSLEER, per germline. This CDR3 comprises 16 residues. V trimming: 4 bases; J trimming: 9 bases; junction bases outside the gene matches: 14. CDR3 DNA: TGCGCCAGCAGCCCCGCAGGGACTAGAGGGTCGGGTGAGCAGTTCTTC. Translated: CASSPAGTRGSGEQFF.

This chain connects TRBV20-1 to TRBJ1-5; a weak D match, TRBD1 (6 bases). CDR1 DFQATT and CDR2 SNEGSKA come from the germline V gene (reference sequence). CDR3 length: 13 amino acids. V lost 1 base and J lost 5, with 9 bases in between. The chain's CDR3 is CSARVRGDQPQHF. The CDR3 DNA follows: TGCAGTGCTAGAGTCAGGGGCGATCAGCCCCAGCATTTT.

The rearrangement links TRBV7-2 to TRBJ2-1; 10 nucleotides match TRBD2. The CDR3 has 14 residues. Germline V gene sequence: CDR1 SGHTA, CDR2 FQGNSA. The V and J ends lost 5 bases and 15 bases, in that order; junction bases with no gene match: 13. CDR3 bases: TGTGCCAGCAGCCCCCGCATAGCGGGGGGCGGTGGGTTCTTC. Its protein product is CASSPRIAGGGGFF.

J is TRBJ2-7 and V is TRBV2; D gene uncertain. This CDR3 spans 13 amino acids. Trimming took 3 bases from V and 0 from J, leaving 6 bases between them. CDR1 is SNHLY and CDR2 is FYNNEI in the germline V gene. The CDR3 loop is CASSDWVSYEQYF. The CDR3 DNA is TGTGCCAGCAGTGATTGGGTCTCCTACGAGCAGTACTTC. The whole variable domain, filled in from reference TRBV2 and TRBJ2-7, reads EPEVTQTPSHQVTQMGQEVILRCVPISNHLYFYWYRQILGQKVEFLVSFYNNEISEKSEIFDDQFSVERPDGSNFTLKIRSTKLEDSAMYFCASSDWVSYEQYFGPGTRLTVT.

The rearrangement uses TRBV30 and TRBJ1-1, with D possibly matching TRBD1 (5 bases). Trimming removed 0 bases from V and 3 bases from J, with 11 bases in between. Germline V gene lookup returns CDR1 GTSNPN and CDR2 SVGIG (reference sequence). CDR3 length: 14 residues. CDR3 amino acids: CAWSVGGRYTEAFF. CDR3 nucleotide sequence: TGTGCCTGGAGTGTTGGGGGGAGGTACACTGAAGCTTTCTTT.

This chain links TRBV12-3 or TRBV12-4 with TRBJ1-1; D ambiguous. This CDR3 is built from 14 residues. The V end lost 4 bases, the J end lost 2 bases, and 11 bases lay between the germline ends. The CDR3, as DNA: TGTGCCAGCAGTTGGGAGAATCGAAACACTGAAGCTTTCTTT. Translation gives CASSWENRNTEAFF.

The chain links TRBV12-3 or TRBV12-4 to TRBJ1-1; no firm D call. The V gene lost 1 base and the J gene lost 11 bases, with 14 bases spanning the gap. This CDR3 is built from 13 residues. CDR3 DNA: TGTGCCAGCAGTTTAGGGGGTACCCTGTGGGCTTTCTTT. Its translation is CASSLGGTLWAFF.

The CDR3 loop is CASSLTVTDTQYF. The CDR3 region has the DNA TGCGCCAGCAGCTTGACAGTCACAGATACGCAGTATTTT. V and J are TRBV5-1 and TRBJ2-3; D uncertain. This CDR3 comprises 13 residues. Germline V gene sequence: CDR1 SGHRS, CDR2 YFSETQ. V was clipped by 1 base and J by 2 bases, with 5 bases between them.

The chain is built from TRBV5-1 and TRBJ2-3; TRBD2 agrees at 10 bases. J gave up 2 bases and V 3 bases, and 3 bases lay outside the gene matches. Germline lookup yields CDR1 SGHRS and CDR2 YFSETQ. This CDR3 is 15 amino acids long. This chain's CDR3 is CASSSGLANTDTQYF. The CDR3 DNA sequence: TGCGCCAGCAGCTCGGGACTAGCGAACACAGATACGCAGTATTTT.

This CDR3 reads CASSYRPGEGETQYF. The CDR3 DNA reads as TGCGCCAGCAGCTACCGTCCGGGGGAAGGAGAGACCCAGTACTTC. V gene TRBV5-1 combines with J gene TRBJ2-5; TRBD2 is a possible D gene (6 bases). Germline V gene data show CDR1 as SGHRS and CDR2 as YFSETQ. The CDR3 covers 15 residues. Deletions cut 3 bases from V and 4 bases from J, with 16 bases between. Filled out from reference TRBV5-1 and TRBJ2-5, the complete variable domain reads KAGVTQTPRYLIKTRGQQVTLSCSPISGHRSVSWYQQTPGQGLQFLFEYFSETQRNKGNFPGRFSGRQFSNSRSEMNVSTLELGDSALYLCASSYRPGEGETQYFGPGTRLLVL.

This clonotype has a single count. V is TRBV11-1 and J is TRBJ2-5, with 8 bases aligning to TRBD1. V shed 6 bases and J 1 base; nucleotides not matched to a gene: 7. This CDR3 region has 15 residues. Germline V gene data show CDR1 as SGHAT and CDR2 as FQDESV (reference sequence). For the CDR3, the DNA is TGTGCCAGCAGGGACCCAGGGGGCCGCCAAGAGACCCAGTACTTC. Its protein product is CASRDPGGRQETQYF.

The chain has TRBV2 and TRBJ2-1; 10 positions match TRBD2. CDR3 size: 14 residues. Germline loops: CDR1 SNHLY, CDR2 FYNNEI. V trimming: 2 bases; J trimming: 7 bases; junction bases outside the gene matches: 2. The CDR3 loop reads CASSELLAGNEQFF. CDR3 DNA: TGTGCCAGCAGTGAATTACTAGCGGGGAATGAGCAGTTCTTC.

The chain carries TRBV12-3 or TRBV12-4 and TRBJ2-5; 7 nucleotides align to TRBD2. The J segment lost 5 bases and the V segment lost 3 bases, leaving 3 bases of the junction unmatched. The CDR3 is made up of 13 amino acids. This chain's CDR3 is CASSFRGGETQYF. CDR3 nucleotide sequence: TGTGCCAGCAGTTTTCGCGGGGGTGAGACCCAGTACTTC.

The rearrangement links TRBV3-1 to TRBJ2-7; D is undetermined. Trimming left V 4 bases short and J 3 bases short, with 4 bases between. From germline, CDR1 is LGHDT and CDR2 YNNKEL (reference sequence). The CDR3 has 11 residues. Here the CDR3 reads CASSLYYEQYF. Here the CDR3 DNA reads TGTGCCAGCAGCCTTTACTACGAGCAGTACTTC.

V usage is TRBV4-1 and J usage is TRBJ1-2; tentatively, D is TRBD1 (5 bases). The V end was cut by 1 base, the J end by 5 bases, with 17 bases between. Looked up from germline, CDR1 is MGHRA and CDR2 is YSYEKL. The length of the CDR3 is 16 residues. This chain's CDR3 is CASSQVSGAPEYGYTF. DNA for the CDR3: TGCGCCAGCAGCCAAGTGAGTGGGGCGCCTGAGTATGGCTACACCTTC.

The V and J genes are TRBV3-1 and TRBJ2-7, with D possibly TRBD2 on 5 matching bases. The CDR3 is made up of 15 amino acids. The germline V and J ends were trimmed by 1 base and 0 bases, with 10 bases remaining between them. CDR1 and CDR2 from the germline V gene are LGHDT and YNNKEL (reference sequence). The CDR3 protein is CASSQGHGGSYEQYF. CDR3 sequence (DNA): TGTGCCAGCAGCCAAGGGCACGGAGGCTCCTACGAGCAGTACTTC.

The chain joins TRBV3-1 to TRBJ1-6; perhaps TRBD1 as D (5 bases). This CDR3 contains 16 residues. Trimming cost V 3 bases and J 3 bases, with 12 bases left between them. CDR1 is LGHDT, CDR2 YNNKEL, per germline (reference sequence). The CDR3 loop is CASSQTPGLYNSPLHF. In DNA form, the CDR3 reads TGTGCCAGCAGCCAGACGCCGGGACTCTATAATTCACCCCTCCACTTT.

V is TRBV7-9 and J is TRBJ1-1, with D unclear. The V and J ends lost 5 bases and 1 base respectively, with 17 bases between them. CDR3 length: 16 residues. Germline CDR1 SEHNR, CDR2 FQNEAQ (reference sequence). DNA of the CDR3: TGTGCCAGCAGCGAAAGGCGCAGAGACCCGAACACTGAAGCTTTCTTT. Translated, it gives CASSERRRDPNTEAFF.

This chain joins TRBV12-3 or TRBV12-4 and TRBJ2-7, with 7 bases identical to TRBD2. The CDR3 has 14 amino acids. V was pared by 5 bases and J by 4 bases, with 8 bases of the junction left unmatched. CDR3 in amino acids: CASSRLAGPYEQYF. The CDR3 coding sequence is TGTGCCAGCAGTCGACTAGCCGGCCCTTACGAGCAGTACTTC.

This clonotype was counted a single time. The chain carries TRBV20-1 and TRBJ2-1; TRBD2 agrees at 9 bases. Per germline, CDR1 DFQATT and CDR2 SNEGSKA (reference sequence). The CDR3 is 13 residues long. CDR3: CSPSGPSGEKQFF. The DNA of the CDR3 is TGCAGCCCTAGTGGCCCTAGCGGGGAGAAGCAGTTCTTC.

The chain joins TRBV12-3 or TRBV12-4 to TRBJ2-1, with D possibly being TRBD1 (6 bases). Trimming shortened V by 6 bases and J by 6 bases, and 18 bases separated the two germline ends. The CDR3 runs 15 residues. The CDR3 nucleotides read TGTGCCAGCAGAAGAACGGGACAAGGGGTCAATGAGCAGTTCTTC. Encoded protein: CASRRTGQGVNEQFF.

The chain is built from TRBV29-1 and TRBJ2-2, with 8 bases aligning to TRBD1. V was pared by 7 bases and J by 6 bases, with 4 bases of the junction left unmatched. The CDR3 is 12 residues long. Germline CDR1 SQVTM, CDR2 ANQGSEA. CDR3 in amino acids: CSAKTGAGELFF. CDR3 sequence (DNA): TGCAGCGCAAAGACAGGGGCCGGGGAGCTGTTTTTT.

The chain has TRBV20-1 and TRBJ1-6, with 11 bases aligning to TRBD1. Germline-derived CDR1 and CDR2 are DFQATT and SNEGSKA (reference sequence). This CDR3 spans 15 amino acids. The V gene end was trimmed by 6 bases and the J gene end by 8 bases; junction bases not matched to a gene: 9. The CDR3 sequence is CSAPTRDRGDSPLHF. The CDR3 coding sequence is TGCAGTGCACCAACGAGGGACAGGGGGGATTCACCCCTCCACTTT.

The DNA of the CDR3 is TGCAGTACAAGCGGGGCGGCTGATGATACGCAGTATTTT. Residues: CSTSGAADDTQYF. The chain couples TRBV20-1 to TRBJ2-3; 7 positions match TRBD2. The CDR3 loop spans 13 amino acids. V was pared by 8 bases and J by 6 bases, with 11 bases of the junction left unmatched. Germline V gene sequence: CDR1 DFQATT, CDR2 SNEGSKA (reference sequence).

The chain recombines TRBV6-6 with TRBJ1-5, with D maybe TRBD1 (5 bases). Germline CDR1 reads MNHNY; CDR2 reads SVGAGI (reference sequence). CDR3 length: 12 residues. V was pared by 2 bases and J by 7 bases, with 6 bases between. In DNA, the CDR3 is TGTGCCAGCAGTTACGGGGGGCAGCCCCAGCATTTT. Translating gives CASSYGGQPQHF.

The gene calls are TRBV11-3 and TRBJ1-3; D remains ambiguous. The CDR3 is made up of 14 amino acids. Germline V gives CDR1 SGHNT, CDR2 YENEEA. Trimming removed 0 bases from V and 0 bases from J, with 3 bases in between. DNA of the CDR3: TGTGCCAGCAGCTTAGAGAACTCTGGAAACACCATATATTTT. It is translated as CASSLENSGNTIYF.

The chain is built from TRBV29-1 and TRBJ2-3; perhaps TRBD1 as D (6 bases). Trimming stripped 7 bases from V and 6 bases from J, with 14 bases between. The CDR3 extends over 12 amino acids. Per germline, CDR1 SQVTM and CDR2 ANQGSEA. The CDR3 bases are TGCAGCGGATCAACAGGGCAGGATACGCAGTATTTT. Protein sequence: CSGSTGQDTQYF.

The rearrangement uses TRBV5-1 and TRBJ1-1; a weak D match, TRBD1 (5 bases). CDR3 length: 14 amino acids. The V gene's germline CDR1 is SGHRS and CDR2 YFSETQ. The ends were cut back, 2 bases at V and 1 base at J, with 9 bases in the middle. This CDR3 is CASSLKTANTEAFF. The CDR3 DNA follows: TGCGCCAGCAGCTTAAAGACAGCGAACACTGAAGCTTTCTTT.